This TCR beta chain was sequenced during a study of T cells after yellow fever vaccination. Study-wide results and caveats: Across the CD4 and CD8 compartments, a small share of clonotypes was present in both.

This clonotype was picked up a small number of times. The antigen is not known. Production of TCR cDNA was by 5'RACE template switching, which also added a universal primer site and UMIs. Via MiXCR, TCRdb re-called the 5' RACE reads, giving one row per CDR3 protein. The table lists tens of thousands of distinct CDR3 sequences, 7.3% of them singletons. Germline-derived CDR1 and CDR2 are KGHDR and SFDVKD. The CDR3 is 14 amino acids. V lost 6 bases to trimming and J lost 0 bases, with 8 bases between them. The source of this sequence is a man aged 18 to 29 who received the YFV17D yellow fever vaccine. The source was CD8+ T cells sorted from PBMCs, collected 9 to 11 days after the first yellow fever vaccination. J is TRBJ1-5 and V is TRBV24-1; D gene unclear. This CDR3 reads CATSLGTSNQPQHF. DNA for the CDR3: TGTGCCACCAGTTTGGGCACTAGCAATCAGCCCCAGCATTTT.